Sequencing of this T cell receptor (beta chain) was carried out in a study of spatial heterogeneity in lung cancer. As for the study in general: There were 70 to 80 donors, all of them untreated patients with early-stage non-small cell lung cancer. Median follow-up for sequenced PBMC samples was roughly two years after resection, when such samples existed.

The CDR3 spans 15 residues. Germline V gene data show CDR1 as SEHNR and CDR2 as FQNEAQ (reference sequence). V was shortened by 0 bases and J by 6 bases, with 14 bases between the two germline ends. Every individual TCR cDNA molecule carried its own unique molecular identifier, which allowed correction of PCR and sequencing errors. TCRdb reprocessed the 5' RACE reads via MiXCR and lists one record per CDR3 protein. The sample records under 150,000 distinct CDR3 sequences, about a tenth being singletons. Specified time point: blood at routine non-recurrence follow-up after resection. This clonotype came up many times.

The rearrangement uses TRBV7-9 and TRBJ1-2; possible D gene TRBD1, 5 bases. The sequence was collected from a female donor with early-stage non-small cell lung cancer. The sequences come from PBMCs, collected at follow-up. The CDR3 nucleotides read TGTGCCAGCAGCTTAGCGGAGGCAGGGACGGATGGCTACACCTTC. As protein: CASSLAEAGTDGYTF.